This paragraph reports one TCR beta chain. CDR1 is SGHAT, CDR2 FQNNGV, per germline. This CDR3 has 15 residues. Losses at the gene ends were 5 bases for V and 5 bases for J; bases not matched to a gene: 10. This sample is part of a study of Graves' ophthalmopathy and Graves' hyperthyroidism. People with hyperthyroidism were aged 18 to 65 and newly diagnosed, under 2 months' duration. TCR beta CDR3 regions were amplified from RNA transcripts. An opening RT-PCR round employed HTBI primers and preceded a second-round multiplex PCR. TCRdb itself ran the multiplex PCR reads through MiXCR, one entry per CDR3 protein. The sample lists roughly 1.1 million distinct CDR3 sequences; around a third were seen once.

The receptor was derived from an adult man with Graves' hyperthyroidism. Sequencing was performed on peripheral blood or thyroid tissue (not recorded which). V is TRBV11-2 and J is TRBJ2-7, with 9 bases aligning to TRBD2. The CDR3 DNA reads TGTGCCAGCAGCCCAGCGGGACTAGCTCAGGACGAGCAGTACTTC. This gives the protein CASSPAGLAQDEQYF.